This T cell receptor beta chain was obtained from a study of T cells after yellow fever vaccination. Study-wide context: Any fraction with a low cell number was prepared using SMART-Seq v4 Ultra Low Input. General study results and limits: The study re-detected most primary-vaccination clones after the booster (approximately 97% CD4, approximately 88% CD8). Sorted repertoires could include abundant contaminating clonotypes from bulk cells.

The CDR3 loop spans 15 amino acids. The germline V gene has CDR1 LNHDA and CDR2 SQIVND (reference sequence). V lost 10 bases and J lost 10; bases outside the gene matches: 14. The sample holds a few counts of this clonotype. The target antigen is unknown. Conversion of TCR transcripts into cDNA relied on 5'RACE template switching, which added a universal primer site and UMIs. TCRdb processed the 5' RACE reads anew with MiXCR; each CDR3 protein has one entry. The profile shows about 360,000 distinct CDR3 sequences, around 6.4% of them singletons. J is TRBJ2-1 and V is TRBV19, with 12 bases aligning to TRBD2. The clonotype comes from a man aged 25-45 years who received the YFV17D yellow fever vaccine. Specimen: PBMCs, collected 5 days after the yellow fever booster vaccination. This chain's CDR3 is CATLAGGPREGEQFF. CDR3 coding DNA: TGTGCCACCCTAGCGGGAGGGCCTCGGGAGGGGGAGCAGTTCTTC.